The T cell receptor beta chain under discussion was sequenced for a study of blood T cell repertoires in COVID-19. Original processing notes: Nucleated cell number was recorded as an estimate derived from reference gene primer amplification. Sequencing was performed with immunoSEQ multiplex PCR; in TCRdb, only in-frame clones are kept and a portion is missing. For V, J and clone size, that table is used; D and trimming come from the DNA. The data contain roughly 230,000 clones, around 90% of them singletons. V dropped 6 bases and J dropped 0 bases, with 14 bases sitting between them. Germline CDR1 and CDR2: SGHAT and FQNNGV. This CDR3 spans 15 amino acids.

Sequenced material: peripheral blood. This receptor was identified in a human donor in a cohort sampled during active COVID-19. J is TRBJ1-1 and V is TRBV11-2; maybe TRBD1 (6 bases). CDR3 region: CASSSQGLVNTEAFF. The CDR3 region has the DNA TGTGCCAGCAGTTCGCAGGGGCTCGTGAACACTGAAGCTTTCTTT. The whole variable domain, remainder taken from reference TRBV11-2 and TRBJ1-1, is EAGVAQSPRYKIIEKRQSVAFWCNPISGHATLYWYQQILGQGPKLLIQFQNNGVVDDSQLPKDRFSAERLKGVDSTLKIQPAKLEDSAVYLCASSSQGLVNTEAFFGQGTRLTVV.